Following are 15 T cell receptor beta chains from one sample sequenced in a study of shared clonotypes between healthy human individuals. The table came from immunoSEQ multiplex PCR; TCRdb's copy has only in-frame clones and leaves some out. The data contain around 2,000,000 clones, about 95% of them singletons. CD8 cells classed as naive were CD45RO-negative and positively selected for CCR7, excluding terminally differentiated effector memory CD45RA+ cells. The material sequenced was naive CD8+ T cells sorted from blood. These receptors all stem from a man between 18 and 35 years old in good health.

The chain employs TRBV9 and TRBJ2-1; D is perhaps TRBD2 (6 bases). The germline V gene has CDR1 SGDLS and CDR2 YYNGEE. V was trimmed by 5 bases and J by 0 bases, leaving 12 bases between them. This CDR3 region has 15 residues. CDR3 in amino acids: CASSAGTHSYNEQFF. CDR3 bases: TGTGCCAGCAGTGCCGGGACTCACTCCTACAATGAGCAGTTCTTC.

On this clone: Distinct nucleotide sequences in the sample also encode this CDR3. The CDR3 reads CASSFSYQETQYF. Written as DNA, the CDR3 is TGTGCCAGCAGCTTCTCCTACCAAGAGACCCAGTACTTC. This rearrangement joins TRBV5-6 to TRBJ2-5; the D is unclear. The germline V gene encodes CDR1 SGHDT and CDR2 YYEEEE. Trimming took 2 bases from V and 0 from J, leaving 5 bases between them. This CDR3 is 13 amino acids long.

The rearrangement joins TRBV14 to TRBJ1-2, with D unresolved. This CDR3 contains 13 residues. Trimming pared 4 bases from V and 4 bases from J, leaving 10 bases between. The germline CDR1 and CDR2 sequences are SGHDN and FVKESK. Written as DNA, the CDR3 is TGTGCCAGCAGCCTCGTCGTCGGCTATGGCTACACCTTC. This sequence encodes CASSLVVGYGYTF. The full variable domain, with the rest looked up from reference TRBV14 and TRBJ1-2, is EAGVTQFPSHSVIEKGQTVTLRCDPISGHDNLYWYRRVMGKEIKFLLHFVKESKQDESGMPNNRFLAERTGGTYSTLKVQPAELEDSGVYFCASSLVVGYGYTFGSGTRLTVV.

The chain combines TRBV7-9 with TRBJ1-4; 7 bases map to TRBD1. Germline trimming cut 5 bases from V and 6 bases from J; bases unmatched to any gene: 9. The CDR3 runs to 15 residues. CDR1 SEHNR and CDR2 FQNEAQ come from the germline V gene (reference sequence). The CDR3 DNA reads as TGTGCCAGCAGCGCCCAACAGGGGCTGGATGAAAAACTGTTTTTT. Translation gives CASSAQQGLDEKLFF. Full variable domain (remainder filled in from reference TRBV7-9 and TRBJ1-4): DTGVSQNPRHKITKRGQNVTFRCDPISEHNRLYWYRQTLGQGPEFLTYFQNEAQLEKSRLLSDRFSAERPKGSFSTLEIQRTEQGDSAMYLCASSAQQGLDEKLFFGSGTQLSVL.

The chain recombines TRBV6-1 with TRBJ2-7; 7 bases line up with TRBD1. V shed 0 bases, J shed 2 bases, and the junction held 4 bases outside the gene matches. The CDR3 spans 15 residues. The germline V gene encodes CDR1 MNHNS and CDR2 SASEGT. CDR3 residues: CASSEAGTVAYEQYF. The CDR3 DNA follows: TGTGCCAGCAGTGAAGCAGGGACAGTAGCCTACGAGCAGTACTTC.

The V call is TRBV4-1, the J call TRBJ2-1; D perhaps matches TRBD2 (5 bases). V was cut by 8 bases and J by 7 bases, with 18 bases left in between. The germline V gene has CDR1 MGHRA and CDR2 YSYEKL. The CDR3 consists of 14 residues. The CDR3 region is CASAPAPGWNEQFF. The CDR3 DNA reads TGCGCCAGCGCTCCCGCGCCGGGGTGGAATGAGCAGTTCTTC.

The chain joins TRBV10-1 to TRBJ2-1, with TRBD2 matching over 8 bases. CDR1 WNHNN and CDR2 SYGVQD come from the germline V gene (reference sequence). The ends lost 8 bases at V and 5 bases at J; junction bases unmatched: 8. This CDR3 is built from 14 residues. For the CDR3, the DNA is TGCGCCAGCGGAACGGGAGGGGTACACAATGAGCAGTTCTTC. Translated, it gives CASGTGGVHNEQFF.

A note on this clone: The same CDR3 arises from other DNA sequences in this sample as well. CDR3 in amino acids: CASTTGANVLTF. In nucleotides, the CDR3 is TGTGCCAGCACCACTGGGGCCAACGTCCTGACTTTC. The genes are TRBV27 and TRBJ2-6, with D unresolved. V lost 7 bases, J lost 2 bases, and 3 bases lay in between. The germline CDR1 and CDR2 sequences are MNHEY and SMNVEV (reference sequence). The CDR3 loop spans 12 amino acids.

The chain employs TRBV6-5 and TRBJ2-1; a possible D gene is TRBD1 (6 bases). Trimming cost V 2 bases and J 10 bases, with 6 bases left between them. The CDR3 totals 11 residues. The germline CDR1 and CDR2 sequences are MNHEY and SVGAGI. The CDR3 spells CASSYGTEQFF. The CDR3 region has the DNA TGTGCCAGCAGTTACGGGACAGAGCAGTTCTTC.

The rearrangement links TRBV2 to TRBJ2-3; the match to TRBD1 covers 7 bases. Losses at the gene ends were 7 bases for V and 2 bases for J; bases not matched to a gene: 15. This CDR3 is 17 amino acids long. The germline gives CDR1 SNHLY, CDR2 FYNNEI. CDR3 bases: TGTGCCAGCACCGAGGGGCCAACGGGACAGCACACAGATACGCAGTATTTT. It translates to CASTEGPTGQHTDTQYF.

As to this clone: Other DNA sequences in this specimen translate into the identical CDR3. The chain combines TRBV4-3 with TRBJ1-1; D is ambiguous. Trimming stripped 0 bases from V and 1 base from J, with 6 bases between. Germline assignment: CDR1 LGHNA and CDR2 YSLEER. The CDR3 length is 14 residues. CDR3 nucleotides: TGCGCCAGCAGCCAAGACGGGGAGAACACTGAAGCTTTCTTT. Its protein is CASSQDGENTEAFF.

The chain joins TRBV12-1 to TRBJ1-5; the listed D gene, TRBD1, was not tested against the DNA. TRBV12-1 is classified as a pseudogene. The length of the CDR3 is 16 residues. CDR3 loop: CASSFEGASSNQPQHF. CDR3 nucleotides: TGTGCCAGCAGCTTTGAAGGGGCCTCTTCGAATCAGCCCCAGCATTTT.

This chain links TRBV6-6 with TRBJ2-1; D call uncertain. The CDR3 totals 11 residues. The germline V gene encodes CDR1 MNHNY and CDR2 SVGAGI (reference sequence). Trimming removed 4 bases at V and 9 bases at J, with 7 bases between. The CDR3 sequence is CASSSQSEQFF. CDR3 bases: TGTGCCAGCAGTTCTCAGAGTGAGCAGTTCTTC.

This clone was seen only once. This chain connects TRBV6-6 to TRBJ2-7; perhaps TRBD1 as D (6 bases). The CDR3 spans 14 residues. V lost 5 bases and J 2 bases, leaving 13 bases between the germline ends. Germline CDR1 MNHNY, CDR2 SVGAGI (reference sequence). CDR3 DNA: TGTGCCAGCAGTCTACAGGGAAACCCCTACGAGCAGTACTTC. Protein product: CASSLQGNPYEQYF.

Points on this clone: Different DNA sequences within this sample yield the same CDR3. In DNA, the CDR3 is TGTGCCAGCAGCGTAGCTACGGGGGCCTACGAGCAGTACTTC. Translation: CASSVATGAYEQYF. V gene TRBV9 combines with J gene TRBJ2-7; possible D gene TRBD2, 6 bases. V lost 0 bases and J lost 2, with 9 bases in between. Germline V CDR1 and CDR2: SGDLS, YYNGEE. The CDR3 is made up of 14 amino acids.